This is a list of T cell receptor beta chains from one sample in a study of technical replicates of blood from a handful of donors. Measured with immunoSEQ multiplex PCR; TCRdb has only the in-frame clones, and not every one. Among 70,000 to 85,000 clones listed, around 97% were seen once. The sample taken for sequencing was T cells isolated from PBMCs. These receptor sequences come from a human donor in good health. Both conserved end residues are part of each CDR3. D genes are given only for firm matches. Clone size is stated in some rows and not others, as once, few, many or a class when expanded.

>NA|TRBJ2-7|TRBV4-1|TRBD2
TGCGCCAGCAGTCTCGAAGGGACTAGCGGCTCCTACGAGCAGTACTTC
CASSLEGTSGSYEQYF
>NA|TRBJ1-2|TRBV28|NA
TGTGCCAGCAGTTTATCAGGGAACTATGGCTACACCTTC
CASSLSGNYGYTF
>NA|TRBJ1-5|TRBV28|TRBD1
TGTGCCAGCAGCTTGACAGGGGTGGGTCAGCCCCAGCATTTT
CASSLTGVGQPQHF
>NA|TRBJ1-5|TRBV28|TRBD1
TGTGCCAGCAGTCCAAGACAGGGTCGTTCCAATCAGCCCCAGCATTTT
CASSPRQGRSNQPQHF
>NA|TRBJ1-3|TRBV6-5|NA
TGTGCCAGCAGTCCAACAGGTTCTGGAAACACCATATATTTT
CASSPTGSGNTIYF
>NA|TRBJ1-1|TRBV6-5|TRBD1
TGTGCCAGCAGACAAGGACAGGGGACTGAAGCTTTCTTT
CASRQGQGTEAFF
>NA|TRBJ2-3|TRBV6-1|NA
TGTGCCAGCAGCCCTACGGATACGCAGTATTTT
CASSPTDTQYF
>NA|TRBJ1-1|TRBV9|TRBD1
TGTGCCAGCAGCGCATACAGGGGGCGAGAAACTGAAGCTTTCTTT
CASSAYRGRETEAFF
>NA|TRBJ2-3|TRBV6-5|TRBD2
TGTGCCAGCAGCCTTTCCGGGACTAGCCGCGATACGCAGTATTTT
CASSLSGTSRDTQYF
>NA|TRBJ1-4|TRBV11-2|TRBD1
TGTGCCAGCAGCTTAGATGATGAGACAGGGTCTAATGAAAAACTGTTTTTT
CASSLDDETGSNEKLFF
>once|TRBJ2-1|TRBV19|NA
TGTGCCAGTAGGGCCTCCTTAATCCCCATGGCCAATGAGCAGTTCTTC
CASRASLIPMANEQFF
>NA|TRBJ1-5|TRBV28|NA
TGTGCCAGCAGCCATCAACAGGGCAATCAGCCCCAGCATTTT
CASSHQQGNQPQHF
>NA|TRBJ2-1|TRBV4-1|NA
TGCGCCAGCAGCCCACGAAGGCTAGCGACCTACAATGAGCAGTTCTTC
CASSPRRLATYNEQFF
>few|TRBJ1-1|TRBV9|NA
TGTGCCAGCAGCGTAACAGGAGGGTCCACCGATGAAGCTTTCTTT
CASSVTGGSTDEAFF
>NA|TRBJ1-5|TRBV6-1|TRBD1
TGTGCCAGCAGTGGGGGACAGGGGGTTCAGCCCCAGCATTTT
CASSGGQGVQPQHF
>NA|TRBJ1-2|TRBV9|NA
TGTGCCAGCAGCGGCTCCGGGGGGGGGTTCGGCTACACCTTC
CASSGSGGGFGYTF
>NA|TRBJ2-7|TRBV29-1|NA
TGCAGCGTTGAAGATACTAGCTCCTACGAGCAGTACTTC
CSVEDTSSYEQYF
>NA|TRBJ1-3|TRBV10-3|NA
TGTGCCATGGGGGGGGGCCGCTCTGGAAACACCATATATTTT
CAMGGGRSGNTIYF
>NA|TRBJ2-3|TRBV19|TRBD2
TGTGCCAGTAGTCCGACCGGGACTAGCGGGAGAGGAACAGATACGCAGTATTTT
CASSPTGTSGRGTDTQYF
>NA|TRBJ2-7|TRBV28|TRBD1
TGTGCCAGCAGCCTCTCACCGGGACAGAATTACGAGCAGTACTTC
CASSLSPGQNYEQYF
>once|TRBJ1-2|TRBV6-5|NA
TGTGCCAGCAGTTACGGAGGGATCTATGGCTACACCTTC
CASSYGGIYGYTF
>NA|TRBJ2-3|TRBV18|NA
TGTGCCAGCTCACCGGGGCGCAGCACAGATACGCAGTATTTT
CASSPGRSTDTQYF
>NA|TRBJ1-4|TRBV6-5|NA
TGTGCCAGCAGAACTATCAGGGTTGGTAATGAAAAACTGTTTTTT
CASRTIRVGNEKLFF
>NA|TRBJ2-7|TRBV6-5|NA
TGTGCCAGCAGTTATAATCAGCGGGCGAGACTCTACGAGCAGTACTTC
CASSYNQRARLYEQYF
>NA|TRBJ1-3|TRBV6-5|NA
TGTGCCAGCAGTTACTCGATGGCCCCTGGAAACACCATATATTTT
CASSYSMAPGNTIYF
>few|TRBJ1-1|TRBV5-1|NA
TGCGCCAGCAGCTTGGTACAGGGAACTGAAGCTTTCTTT
CASSLVQGTEAFF
>once|TRBJ2-5|TRBV28|TRBD1
TGTGCCAGCAGTTTAGACAGGGAAGGGCGGGAGACCCAGTACTTC
CASSLDREGRETQYF
>NA|TRBJ1-4|TRBV28|NA
TGTGCCAGCAGTGGGGGGAAACTGTTTTTT
CASSGGKLFF
>NA|TRBJ2-1|TRBV5-8|NA
TGTGCCAGCAGCTCTTTGGGGGGCAATGAGCAGTTCTTC
CASSSLGGNEQFF
>once|TRBJ2-7|TRBV4-1|TRBD2
TGCGCCAGCAGCCACTACGCTAGCGGGAGACGTTACGAGCAGTACTTC
CASSHYASGRRYEQYF
>NA|TRBJ2-7|TRBV19|TRBD2
TGTGCCAGTAGGTTAGAAGCGGGAGGATACGAGCAGTACTTC
CASRLEAGGYEQYF
>NA|TRBJ1-3|TRBV4-1|NA
TGCGCCAGCAATCCGGTTTTTCGTGGAAACACCATATATTTT
CASNPVFRGNTIYF
>NA|TRBJ2-3|TRBV4-1|TRBD1
TGCGCCAGCAGCCCCGGACAGGGGCTGGTAAGGGGGGTGCAGTATTTT
CASSPGQGLVRGVQYF
>NA|TRBJ2-2|TRBV14|NA
TGTGCCAGCAGCCAAGCGACGCCGGTCGCGGGGGCGATTACCGGGGAGCTGTTTTTT
CASSQATPVAGAITGELFF
>NA|TRBJ2-3|TRBV25-1|TRBD1
TGTGCCAGCAGGGGTTCGGAGAAGGACAGGGCGATAGATACGCAGTATTTT
CASRGSEKDRAIDTQYF
>NA|TRBJ2-5|TRBV5-4|NA
TGTGCCAGCAGCTTGGGTAGACAAGAGACCCAGTACTTC
CASSLGRQETQYF
>NA|TRBJ1-2|TRBV6-1|NA
TGTGCCAGCAGTGAAGGAGGGAGCGACAACTATGGCTACACCTTC
CASSEGGSDNYGYTF
>NA|TRBJ2-1|TRBV30|NA
TGTGCCTGGAGTCCGGGAAACTACAATGAGCAGTTCTTC
CAWSPGNYNEQFF
>NA|TRBJ2-7|TRBV18|NA
TGTGCCAGCTCACCCCTGTTCGGGGTCGACGAGCAGTACTTC
CASSPLFGVDEQYF
>NA|TRBJ2-7|TRBV28|TRBD2
TGTGCCAGCCGGGCTAGCGGCTACGAGCAGTACTTC
CASRASGYEQYF
>NA|TRBJ2-1|TRBV9|NA
TGTGCCAGCAGCGCCTCCGGTAGTAACAATGAGCAGTTCTTC
CASSASGSNNEQFF
>NA|TRBJ1-1|TRBV30|NA
TGTGCCTGGAGCCCGAGTCAGGGGACCCGAGGAGCTTTCTTT
CAWSPSQGTRGAFF
>NA|TRBJ2-5|TRBV7-6|NA
TGTGCCAGCAGCTCCAACCCAGACTCTCAAGAGACCCAGTACTTC
CASSSNPDSQETQYF
>once|TRBJ2-3|TRBV7-8|NA
TGTGCCAGCAGCTTAGCCCCAGGCAATTTGGCAGATACGCAGTATTTT
CASSLAPGNLADTQYF
>NA|TRBJ2-3|TRBV5-1|TRBD2
TGCGCCAGCAGCTCGGGACTAGCCGAAAAGGGAGATACGCAGTATTTT
CASSSGLAEKGDTQYF
>NA|TRBJ1-1|TRBV13|NA
TGTGCCAGTACAATAGGGGGGGCGCCCTTGACCGCTTTCTTT
CASTIGGAPLTAFF
>NA|TRBJ2-2|TRBV7-6|NA
TGTGCCAGCCATCACGTACGCCCAGCGAACACCGGGGAGCTGTTTTTT
CASHHVRPANTGELFF
>NA|TRBJ2-3|TRBV18|TRBD1
TGTGCCAGCTCACCAGGGGACAGGGGGACAGATACGCAGTATTTT
CASSPGDRGTDTQYF
>NA|TRBJ2-7|TRBV6-6|NA
TGTGCCAGCAGTCAAGCGCGGGAGCAGTACTTC
CASSQAREQYF
>NA|TRBJ1-5|TRBV2|NA
TGTGCCAGCAGGGGAGCCGAGTCCCGGGTTTCCAATCAGCCCCAGCATTTT
CASRGAESRVSNQPQHF
>NA|TRBJ1-2|TRBV4-1|NA
TGCGCCAGCAGCCACATTCTACAGGGAGGCTACACCTTC
CASSHILQGGYTF
>NA|TRBJ1-1|TRBV5-5|NA
TGTGCCAGCAGCTTGGTTCGGACAGTTCCTGAAGCTTTCTTT
CASSLVRTVPEAFF
>NA|TRBJ1-4|TRBV6-6|NA
TGTGCCAGCAGTTACGGGGGCCAAGCAACTAATGAAAAACTGTTTTTT
CASSYGGQATNEKLFF
>once|TRBJ2-5|TRBV29-1|NA
TGCAGCGCCGTCCGGACAGACCAAGAGACCCAGTACTTC
CSAVRTDQETQYF
>NA|TRBJ1-5|TRBV6-1|TRBD1
TGTGCCAGCCTTAGGTCGGGACAGGGCGATCAGCCCCAGCATTTT
CASLRSGQGDQPQHF
>NA|TRBJ2-3|TRBV4-1|TRBD2
TGCGCCAGCAGCCCCGGCTTAGCGGGAGTGGGGGCTAGCACAGATACGCAGTATTTT
CASSPGLAGVGASTDTQYF